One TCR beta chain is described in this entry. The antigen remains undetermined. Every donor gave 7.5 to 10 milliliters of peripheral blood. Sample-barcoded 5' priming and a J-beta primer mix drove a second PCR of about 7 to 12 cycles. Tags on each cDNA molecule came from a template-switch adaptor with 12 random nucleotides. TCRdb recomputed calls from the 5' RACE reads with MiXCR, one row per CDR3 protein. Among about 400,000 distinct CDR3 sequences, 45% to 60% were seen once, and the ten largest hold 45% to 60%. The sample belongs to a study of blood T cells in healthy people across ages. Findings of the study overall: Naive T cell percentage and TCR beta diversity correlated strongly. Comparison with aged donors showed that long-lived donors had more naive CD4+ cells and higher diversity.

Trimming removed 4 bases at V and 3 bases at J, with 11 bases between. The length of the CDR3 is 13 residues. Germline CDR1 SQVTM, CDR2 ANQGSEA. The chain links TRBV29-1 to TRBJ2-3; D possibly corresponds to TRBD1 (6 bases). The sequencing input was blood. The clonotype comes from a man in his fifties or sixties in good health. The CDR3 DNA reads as TGCAGCGTTGCCGATACAGGGACAGATACGCAGTATTTT. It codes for CSVADTGTDTQYF.